What follows are 9 T cell receptor beta chains derived from one specimen sequenced in a study of cytomegalovirus exposure and HLA in healthy donors. 13 Jbeta primers and 60 Vbeta primers were used for the PCR. Clones were sequenced by immunoSEQ multiplex PCR, and TCRdb holds only the in-frame ones, with some missing. The sample yields 85,000 to 130,000 clones, about 64% seen once. Sequencing was done on a sample of PBMCs. Every receptor here comes from a female donor in good health and CMV-seronegative.

CDR3: CASSSYERRGYNEQFF. CDR3 coding DNA: TGTGCCAGCAGCTCCTATGAGCGACGTGGGTACAATGAGCAGTTCTTC. This chain uses TRBV7-6 with TRBJ2-1; unclear D gene. The V gene lost 4 bases and the J gene lost 4 bases, with 17 bases spanning the gap. Germline V gene data show CDR1 as SGHVS and CDR2 as FNYEAQ. The CDR3 totals 16 residues.

The V gene is TRBV28, the J gene TRBJ1-4; D is uncertain. Deletions cut 6 bases from V and 2 bases from J, with 13 bases between. This CDR3 region has 15 residues. Germline loops: CDR1 MDHEN, CDR2 SYDVKM. In nucleotides, the CDR3 is TGTGCCAGCAGCTTCGGAGGCGAGACTAATGAAAAACTGTTTTTT. As protein: CASSFGGETNEKLFF.

The chain is built from TRBV5-1 and TRBJ2-1; 12 bases are a match to TRBD2. Trimming removed 0 bases from V and 4 bases from J; junction bases left unmatched: 5. The germline V gene encodes CDR1 SGHRS and CDR2 YFSETQ. The CDR3 has 17 amino acids. The CDR3 spells CASSLAPGTSGYNEQFF. DNA of the CDR3: TGCGCCAGCAGCTTGGCGCCCGGGACTAGCGGGTACAATGAGCAGTTCTTC.

The chain couples TRBV23-1 to TRBJ1-5; no definite D call. TRBV23-1 is an ORF, with its function uncertain. Trimming left V 8 bases short and J 5 bases short, with 10 bases between. The CDR3 runs 12 residues. The CDR3 sequence is CASPFPHQPQHF. Written as DNA, the CDR3 is TGCGCCAGCCCCTTCCCTCATCAGCCCCAGCATTTT.

Worth noting for this clone: The sample contains more than one DNA sequence encoding this CDR3. V gene TRBV29-1 combines with J gene TRBJ2-7; no definite D call. Deletions cut 5 bases from V and 0 bases from J, with 5 bases between. From germline, CDR1 is SQVTM and CDR2 ANQGSEA. The CDR3 spans 11 residues. CDR3 region: CSVRSSYEQYF. In DNA form, the CDR3 reads TGCAGCGTTCGCAGCTCCTACGAGCAGTACTTC.

The table lists this clone with a few counts. The J gene is TRBJ2-3, the V gene TRBV10-2; 7 bases agree with TRBD2. Germline trimming cut 6 bases from V and 6 bases from J; bases unmatched to any gene: 9. Germline CDR1 is WSHSY and CDR2 is SAAADI. This CDR3 comprises 14 residues. CDR3: CASRPAGAHDTQYF. In DNA, the CDR3 is TGCGCCAGCAGGCCGGCGGGAGCCCATGATACGCAGTATTTT.

The chain links TRBV7-9 to TRBJ2-7; possibly TRBD2 for D (6 bases). Germline-derived CDR1 and CDR2 are SEHNR and FQNEAQ (reference sequence). The CDR3 spans 15 residues. The V end was cut by 4 bases, the J end by 5 bases, with 18 bases between. For the CDR3, the DNA is TGTGCCAGCAGCTCTACCGGACCGCGGGGTGACGAGCAGTACTTC. The encoded protein is CASSSTGPRGDEQYF.

The V gene is TRBV9, the J gene TRBJ2-1; D may be TRBD2 (6 bases). This CDR3 contains 14 residues. With 4 bases removed from V and 9 bases from J, the gap between germline ends came to 17 bases. Germline V lookup: CDR1 SGDLS, CDR2 YYNGEE. CDR3 loop: CASSPRPTRLEQFF. The CDR3, as DNA: TGTGCCAGCAGCCCACGACCGACTAGGCTTGAGCAGTTCTTC.

The chain uses TRBV4-2 and TRBJ2-7; D might be TRBD2 (6 bases). With 0 bases removed from V and 7 bases from J, the gap between germline ends came to 13 bases. The CDR3 loop spans 14 amino acids. Germline CDR1 is LGHNA and CDR2 is YNFKEQ. The CDR3 nucleotides read TGTGCCAGCAGCCAAGAAAGAGGACTACCGGAGCAGTACTTC. This sequence encodes CASSQERGLPEQYF.